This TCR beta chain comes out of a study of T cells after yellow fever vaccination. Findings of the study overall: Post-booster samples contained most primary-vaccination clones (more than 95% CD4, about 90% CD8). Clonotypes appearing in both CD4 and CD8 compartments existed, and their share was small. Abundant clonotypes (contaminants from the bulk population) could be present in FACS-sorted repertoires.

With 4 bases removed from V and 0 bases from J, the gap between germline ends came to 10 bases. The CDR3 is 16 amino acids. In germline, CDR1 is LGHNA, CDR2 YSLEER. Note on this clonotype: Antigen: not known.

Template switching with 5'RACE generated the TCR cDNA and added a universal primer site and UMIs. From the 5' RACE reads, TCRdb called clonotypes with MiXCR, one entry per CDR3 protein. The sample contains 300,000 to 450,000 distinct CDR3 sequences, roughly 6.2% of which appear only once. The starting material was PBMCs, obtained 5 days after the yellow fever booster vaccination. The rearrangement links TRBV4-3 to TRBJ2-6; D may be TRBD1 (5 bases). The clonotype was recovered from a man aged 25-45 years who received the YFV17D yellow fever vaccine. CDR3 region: CASSLMGLSGANVLTF. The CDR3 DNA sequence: TGCGCCAGCAGCCTCATGGGGCTCTCTGGGGCCAACGTCCTGACTTTC.